This TCR beta chain is from a study of blood T cell repertoires in COVID-19. For the study at large: COVID-19 samples collected from the United States, Italy and Spain covered acute and convalescent phases. PBMCs, B-cell-depleted T cells, or T cells provided the cDNA or gDNA that made up the material.

Original handling: Using reference gene primer amplification, nucleated cell counts were estimated. TCRdb keeps only in-frame clones here, not all; method: immunoSEQ multiplex PCR. V, J and clone size reflect that table, while D and trimming were determined from the DNA. There are some 260,000 clones in the sample; around 85% occur only once, and around 3.6% lies in the top ten. Sequenced material: peripheral blood. This clonotype was obtained from a woman aged 40 to 50 with active or convalescent COVID-19.

CDR3 sequence (DNA): TGTGCCAGCAGCTTGCCCGGGTTTCACGAGCAGTACTTC. Translation gives CASSLPGFHEQYF. The V gene is TRBV5-4, the J gene TRBJ2-7; no clear D gene. The CDR3 totals 13 residues. The germline CDR1 and CDR2 sequences are SGHNT and YYREEE (reference sequence). The V and J ends lost 1 base and 5 bases respectively, with 10 bases between them.